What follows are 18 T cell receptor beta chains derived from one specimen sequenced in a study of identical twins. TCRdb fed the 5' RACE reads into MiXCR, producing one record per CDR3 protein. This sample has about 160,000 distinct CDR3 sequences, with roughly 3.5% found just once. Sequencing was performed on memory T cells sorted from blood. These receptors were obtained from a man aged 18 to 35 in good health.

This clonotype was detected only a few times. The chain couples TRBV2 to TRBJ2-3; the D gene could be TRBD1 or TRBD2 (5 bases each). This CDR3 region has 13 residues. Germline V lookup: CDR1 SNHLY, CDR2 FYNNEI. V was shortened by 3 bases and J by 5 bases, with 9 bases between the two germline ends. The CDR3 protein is CASSEGDEDTQYF. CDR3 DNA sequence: TGTGCCAGCAGTGAGGGGGACGAAGATACGCAGTATTTT. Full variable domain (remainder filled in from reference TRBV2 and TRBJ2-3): EPEVTQTPSHQVTQMGQEVILRCVPISNHLYFYWYRQILGQKVEFLVSFYNNEISEKSEIFDDQFSVERPDGSNFTLKIRSTKLEDSAMYFCASSEGDEDTQYFGPGTRLTVL.

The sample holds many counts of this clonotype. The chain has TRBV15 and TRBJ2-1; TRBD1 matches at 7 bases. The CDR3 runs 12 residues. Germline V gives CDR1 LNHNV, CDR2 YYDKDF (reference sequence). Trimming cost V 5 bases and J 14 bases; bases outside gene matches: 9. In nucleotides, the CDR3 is TGTGCCACCAGCTCACCCGGGACAGCTGAGTTCTTC. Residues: CATSSPGTAEFF.

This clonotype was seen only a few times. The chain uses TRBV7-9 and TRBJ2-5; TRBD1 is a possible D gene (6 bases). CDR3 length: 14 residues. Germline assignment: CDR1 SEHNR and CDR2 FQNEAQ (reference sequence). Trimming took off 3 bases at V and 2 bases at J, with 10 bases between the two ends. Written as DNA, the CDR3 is TGTGCCAGCAGCTTCAAAGGGGGTCAAGAGACCCAGTACTTC. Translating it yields CASSFKGGQETQYF.

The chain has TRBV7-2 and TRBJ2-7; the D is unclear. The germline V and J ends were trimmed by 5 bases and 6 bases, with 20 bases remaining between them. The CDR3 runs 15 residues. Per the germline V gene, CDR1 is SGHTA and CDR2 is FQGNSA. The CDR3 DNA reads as TGTGCCAGCAGCCGCTCCTCCTCTGGTCTAGGCGAGCAGTACTTC. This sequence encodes CASSRSSSGLGEQYF.

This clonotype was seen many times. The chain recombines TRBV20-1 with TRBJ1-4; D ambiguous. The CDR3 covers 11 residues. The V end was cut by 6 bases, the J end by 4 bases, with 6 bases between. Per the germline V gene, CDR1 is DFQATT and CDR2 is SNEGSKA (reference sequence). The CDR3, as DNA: TGCAGTGCCAAGTATAATGAAAAACTGTTTTTT. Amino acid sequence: CSAKYNEKLFF.

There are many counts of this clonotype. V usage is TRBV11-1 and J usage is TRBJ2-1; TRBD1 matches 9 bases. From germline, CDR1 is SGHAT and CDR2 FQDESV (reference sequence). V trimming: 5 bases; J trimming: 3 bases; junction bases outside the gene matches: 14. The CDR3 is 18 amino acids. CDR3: CASSPAPGQGGDYNEQFF. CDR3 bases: TGTGCCAGCAGCCCAGCGCCGGGACAGGGCGGGGACTACAATGAGCAGTTCTTC.

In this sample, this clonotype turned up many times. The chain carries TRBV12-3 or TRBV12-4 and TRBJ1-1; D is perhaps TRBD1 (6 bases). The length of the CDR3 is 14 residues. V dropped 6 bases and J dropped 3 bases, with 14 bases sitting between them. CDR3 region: CASRTGDYHTEAFF. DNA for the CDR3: TGTGCCAGCAGGACAGGAGACTACCACACTGAAGCTTTCTTT.

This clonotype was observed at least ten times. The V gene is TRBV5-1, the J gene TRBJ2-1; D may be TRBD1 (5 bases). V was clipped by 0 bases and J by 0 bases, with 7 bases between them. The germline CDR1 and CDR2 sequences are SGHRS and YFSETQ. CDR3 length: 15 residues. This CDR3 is CASSLAGFSYNEQFF. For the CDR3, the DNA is TGCGCCAGCAGCTTGGCAGGGTTCTCCTACAATGAGCAGTTCTTC. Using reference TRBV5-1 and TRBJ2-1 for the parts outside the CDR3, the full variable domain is KAGVTQTPRYLIKTRGQQVTLSCSPISGHRSVSWYQQTPGQGLQFLFEYFSETQRNKGNFPGRFSGRQFSNSRSEMNVSTLELGDSALYLCASSLAGFSYNEQFFGPGTRLTVL.

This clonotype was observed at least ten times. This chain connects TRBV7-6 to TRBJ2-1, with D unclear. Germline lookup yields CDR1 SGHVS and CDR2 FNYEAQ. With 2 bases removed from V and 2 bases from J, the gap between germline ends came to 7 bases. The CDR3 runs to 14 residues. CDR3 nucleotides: TGTGCCAGCAGCTTAAGAAGCGCCTACAATGAGCAGTTCTTC. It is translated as CASSLRSAYNEQFF.

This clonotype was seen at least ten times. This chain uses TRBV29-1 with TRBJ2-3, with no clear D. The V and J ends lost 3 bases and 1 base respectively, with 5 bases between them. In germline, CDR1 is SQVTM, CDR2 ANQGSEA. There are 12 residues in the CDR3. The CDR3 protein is CSVEDGTDTQYF. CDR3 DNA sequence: TGCAGCGTTGAGGACGGCACAGATACGCAGTATTTT.

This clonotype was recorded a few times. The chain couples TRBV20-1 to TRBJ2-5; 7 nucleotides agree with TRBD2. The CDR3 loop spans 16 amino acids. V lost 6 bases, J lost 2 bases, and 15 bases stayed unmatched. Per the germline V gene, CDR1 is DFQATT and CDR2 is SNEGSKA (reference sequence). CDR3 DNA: TGCAGTGCCATTACTTGGGAGGGACGCTCTCAAGAGACCCAGTACTTC. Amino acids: CSAITWEGRSQETQYF.

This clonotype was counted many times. CDR3 protein: CASSLALSTTSVGPHSNQPQHF. In DNA, the CDR3 is TGTGCCAGCAGCTTAGCCCTGAGTACGACCTCTGTCGGACCCCATAGCAATCAGCCCCAGCATTTT. J is TRBJ1-5 and V is TRBV7-4; D is undetermined. The CDR3 spans 22 residues. Germline V lookup: CDR1 SGHVT, CDR2 SQSDAQ. V lost 0 bases to trimming and J lost 0 bases, with 27 bases between them.

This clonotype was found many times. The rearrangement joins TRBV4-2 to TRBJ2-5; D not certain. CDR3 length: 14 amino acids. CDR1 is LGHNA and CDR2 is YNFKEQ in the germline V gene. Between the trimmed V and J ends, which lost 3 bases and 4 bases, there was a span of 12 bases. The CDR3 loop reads CASSQERVGETQYF. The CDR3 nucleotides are TGTGCCAGCAGCCAGGAACGAGTAGGAGAGACCCAGTACTTC.

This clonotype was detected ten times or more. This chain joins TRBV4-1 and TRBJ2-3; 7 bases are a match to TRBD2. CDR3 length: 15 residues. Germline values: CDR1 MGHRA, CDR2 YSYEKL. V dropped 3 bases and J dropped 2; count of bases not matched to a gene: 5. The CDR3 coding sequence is TGCGCCAGCAGCCAGGGGCTAGCGGTCACAGATACGCAGTATTTT. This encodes CASSQGLAVTDTQYF.

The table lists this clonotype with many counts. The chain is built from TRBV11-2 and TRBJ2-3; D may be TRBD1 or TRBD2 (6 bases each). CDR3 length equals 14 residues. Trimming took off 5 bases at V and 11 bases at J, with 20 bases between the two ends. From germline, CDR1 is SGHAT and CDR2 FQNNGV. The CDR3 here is CASSPTEGVRMQYF. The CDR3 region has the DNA TGTGCCAGCAGCCCGACGGAGGGGGTAAGAATGCAGTATTTT.

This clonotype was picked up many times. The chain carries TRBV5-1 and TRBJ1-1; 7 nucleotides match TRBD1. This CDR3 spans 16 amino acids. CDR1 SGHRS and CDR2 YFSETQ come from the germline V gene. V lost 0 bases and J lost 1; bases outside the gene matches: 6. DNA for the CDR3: TGCGCCAGCAGCTTGGGACCGCAGGGGGAGAACACTGAAGCTTTCTTT. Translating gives CASSLGPQGENTEAFF.

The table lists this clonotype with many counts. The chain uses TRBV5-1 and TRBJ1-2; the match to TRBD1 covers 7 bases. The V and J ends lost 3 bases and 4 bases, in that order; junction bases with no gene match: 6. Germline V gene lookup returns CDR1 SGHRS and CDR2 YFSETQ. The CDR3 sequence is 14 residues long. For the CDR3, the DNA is TGCGCCAGCAGCTCCGGACAGGCCAGCTATGGCTACACCTTC. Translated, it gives CASSSGQASYGYTF.

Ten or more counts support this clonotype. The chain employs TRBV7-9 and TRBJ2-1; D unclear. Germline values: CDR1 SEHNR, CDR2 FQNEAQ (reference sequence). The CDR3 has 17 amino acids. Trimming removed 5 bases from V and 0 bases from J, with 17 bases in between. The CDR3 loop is CASSLKNPFSSYNEQFF. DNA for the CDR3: TGTGCCAGCAGCCTTAAGAACCCATTCAGCTCCTACAATGAGCAGTTCTTC.